Following are 29 T cell receptor beta chains from one sample sequenced in a study of blood T cell repertoires in COVID-19. Data came from immunoSEQ multiplex PCR; TCRdb stores just in-frame clones and leaves some out. The sample gives 200,000 to 250,000 clones, roughly nine tenths of which show up once; 6.2% is in the top ten. Sequencing was performed on peripheral blood. Receptors originate from a man between 60 and 70 years old with acute or convalescent COVID-19.

The gene calls are TRBV7-2 and TRBJ2-7; weak D call: TRBD1 (5 bases). Germline-derived CDR1 and CDR2 are SGHTA and FQGNSA. CDR3 length: 13 amino acids. The V end lost 8 bases, the J end lost 1 base, and 12 bases lay between the germline ends. The CDR3 DNA follows: TGTGCCAGCCGTCAGGGCAGGTCCTACGAGCAGTACTTC. It translates to CASRQGRSYEQYF.

Regarding this clone: Germline and junction disagree at one end, which may indicate a read error. The V call is TRBV27, the J call TRBJ2-7, with 7 bases fitting TRBD2. The CDR3 contains 13 residues. From germline, CDR1 is MNHEY and CDR2 SMNVEV (reference sequence). The CDR3 sequence: CASSLSAGYEQYF. The CDR3 DNA sequence: TGTGCCAGCAGTCTATCAGCGGGGTACGAGCAGTACTTC.

The chain couples TRBV5-1 to TRBJ2-2; D is perhaps TRBD2 (6 bases). Germline CDR1 reads SGHRS; CDR2 reads YFSETQ. Trimming shortened V by 0 bases and J by 4 bases, and 10 bases separated the two germline ends. This CDR3 is built from 15 residues. The CDR3 DNA reads TGCGCCAGCAGCTTGGATGGGCGGGGCACCGGGGAGCTGTTTTTT. The encoded protein is CASSLDGRGTGELFF.

This rearrangement joins TRBV7-9 to TRBJ1-1; TRBD1 matches 7 bases. This CDR3 is built from 16 residues. The germline gives CDR1 SEHNR, CDR2 FQNEAQ (reference sequence). The V gene end was trimmed by 5 bases and the J gene end by 2 bases; junction bases not matched to a gene: 11. The CDR3 region is CASSEDRVGVNTEAFF. The CDR3 DNA is TGTGCCAGCAGCGAAGACAGGGTCGGGGTTAACACTGAAGCTTTCTTT. Combining the CDR3 with reference TRBV7-9 and TRBJ1-1 gives the whole variable domain DTGVSQNPRHKITKRGQNVTFRCDPISEHNRLYWYRQTLGQGPEFLTYFQNEAQLEKSRLLSDRFSAERPKGSFSTLEIQRTEQGDSAMYLCASSEDRVGVNTEAFFGQGTRLTVV.

V and J are TRBV7-2 and TRBJ2-7; TRBD1 matches at 7 bases. Per germline, CDR1 SGHTA and CDR2 FQGNSA. Unmatched junction bases numbered 7, after V lost 2 bases and J lost 0 bases. The CDR3 consists of 16 residues. CDR3 region: CASSLKGTDSSYEQYF. Here the CDR3 DNA reads TGTGCCAGCAGCTTAAAAGGGACAGACAGCTCCTACGAGCAGTACTTC.

CDR3 DNA: TGTGCCAGCAGCTTAGCGAGCGGGACAGGGGTTTTGGACACAGATACGCAGTATTTT. Protein sequence: CASSLASGTGVLDTDTQYF. The chain has TRBV7-9 and TRBJ2-3; 10 nucleotides match TRBD1. The J segment lost 2 bases and the V segment lost 0 bases, leaving 11 bases of the junction unmatched. CDR3 length: 19 amino acids. In germline, CDR1 is SEHNR, CDR2 FQNEAQ (reference sequence).

This clone showed up just a few times. CDR3 in amino acids: CASSRGQREAFF. As DNA, the CDR3 is TGTGCCAGCAGCCGCGGACAACGTGAAGCTTTCTTT. This chain joins TRBV2 and TRBJ1-1; the D gene is possibly TRBD1 (5 bases). The germline V gene encodes CDR1 SNHLY and CDR2 FYNNEI. The V end lost 6 bases, the J end lost 7 bases, and 12 bases lay between the germline ends. The length of the CDR3 is 12 residues.

This clone was observed a few times. The CDR3 region has the DNA TGTGCCAGCAGCCACTTTGACAGCGAGCAGTACTTC. It specifies CASSHFDSEQYF. This rearrangement joins TRBV4-2 to TRBJ2-7, with TRBD1 as a possible D gene (5 bases). The V gene's germline CDR1 is LGHNA and CDR2 YNFKEQ. This CDR3 is 12 amino acids long. Trimming left V 3 bases short and J 6 bases short, with 9 bases between.

V gene TRBV5-4 combines with J gene TRBJ2-5; 7 bases agree with TRBD2. Trimming cost V 4 bases and J 2 bases; bases outside gene matches: 8. The germline V gene encodes CDR1 SGHNT and CDR2 YYREEE (reference sequence). This CDR3 is built from 15 residues. The chain's CDR3 is CASSIERGPQETQYF. As DNA, the CDR3 is TGTGCCAGCAGCATCGAGCGGGGACCACAAGAGACCCAGTACTTC.

V is TRBV6-1 and J is TRBJ1-1; the D is unclear. The CDR3 runs to 13 residues. With 2 bases removed from V and 5 bases from J, the gap between germline ends came to 9 bases. Germline CDR1 and CDR2: MNHNS and SASEGT. The CDR3 bases are TGTGCCAGCAGTGAAAGCGGAAGTACTGAAGCTTTCTTT. This sequence encodes CASSESGSTEAFF.

CDR3 in amino acids: CASSEGSLWAAEEGNEQFF. CDR3 DNA sequence: TGTGCCAGCAGTGAAGGGTCATTGTGGGCAGCGGAGGAAGGGAATGAGCAGTTCTTC. This chain joins TRBV6-1 and TRBJ2-1, with D possibly matching TRBD2 (5 bases). This CDR3 spans 19 amino acids. V lost 1 base and J lost 7, with 26 bases in between. Germline CDR1 reads MNHNS; CDR2 reads SASEGT.

The rearrangement uses TRBV10-3 and TRBJ1-1; possible D gene TRBD1, 6 bases. The germline gives CDR1 ENHRY, CDR2 SYGVKD. The V end lost 6 bases, the J end lost 2 bases, and 16 bases lay between the germline ends. CDR3 length: 15 amino acids. The CDR3 DNA reads TGTGCCATCAGCTTTTCAGGGGTTAGAAACACTGAAGCTTTCTTT. Protein product: CAISFSGVRNTEAFF.

The J gene is TRBJ2-1, the V gene TRBV6-2 or TRBV6-3; possibly TRBD2 for D (6 bases). The CDR3 spans 14 residues. V was clipped by 5 bases and J by 9 bases, with 17 bases between them. Germline V gene data show CDR1 as MNHEY and CDR2 as SVGEGT. Here the CDR3 reads CASSITSIRSEQFF. The CDR3 nucleotides read TGTGCCAGCAGTATTACTAGCATCCGTAGTGAGCAGTTCTTC.

The V gene is TRBV11-1, the J gene TRBJ2-7; 9 positions agree with TRBD1. The J segment lost 1 base and the V segment lost 6 bases, leaving 10 bases of the junction unmatched. CDR1 and CDR2 (germline): SGHAT, FQDESV (reference sequence). The CDR3 extends over 16 amino acids. The CDR3: CASSALQGARSYEQYF. The CDR3 nucleotides read TGTGCCAGCAGTGCATTACAGGGGGCGCGTTCCTACGAGCAGTACTTC.

The CDR3 DNA follows: TGTGCCAGCAGCCCCCAGGTAGCGGGAGTCCAAGAGACCCAGTACTTC. It is translated as CASSPQVAGVQETQYF. V and J are TRBV7-6 and TRBJ2-5; TRBD2 agrees at 9 bases. Trimming cost V 5 bases and J 1 base; bases outside gene matches: 8. Germline CDR1 is SGHVS and CDR2 is FNYEAQ. The CDR3 consists of 16 residues.

In its sample, this clone was seen a few times. This chain links TRBV6-2 or TRBV6-3 with TRBJ1-2; 10 bases line up with TRBD1. Germline-derived CDR1 and CDR2 are MNHEY and SVGEGT. The CDR3 extends over 15 amino acids. Trimming at V came to 6 bases and at J to 5 bases, leaving 9 bases not matched to a gene. This CDR3 reads CASSPRQGARYGYTF. In DNA, the CDR3 is TGTGCCAGCAGCCCTCGACAGGGGGCTCGGTATGGCTACACCTTC.

This clone appeared once. The chain uses TRBV11-1 and TRBJ2-1; TRBD2 might be the D (6 bases). The ends were cut back, 3 bases at V and 4 bases at J, with 10 bases in the middle. The length of the CDR3 is 14 residues. Germline CDR1 is SGHAT and CDR2 is FQDESV (reference sequence). The CDR3 loop reads CASSFEGLYNEQFF. In DNA form, the CDR3 reads TGTGCCAGCAGCTTTGAGGGACTGTACAATGAGCAGTTCTTC. The full variable domain, rest sourced from reference TRBV11-1 and TRBJ2-1, is EAEVAQSPRYKITEKSQAVAFWCDPISGHATLYWYRQILGQGPELLVQFQDESVVDDSQLPKDRFSAERLKGVDSTLKIQPAELGDSAMYLCASSFEGLYNEQFFGPGTRLTVL.

The rearrangement uses TRBV28 and TRBJ1-2, with TRBD1 matching 8 bases. This CDR3 contains 12 residues. V dropped 6 bases and J dropped 3; count of bases not matched to a gene: 0. Germline CDR1 and CDR2: MDHEN and SYDVKM. The CDR3 loop is CASRDRDYGYTF. The CDR3 DNA reads TGTGCCAGCAGGGACAGGGACTATGGCTACACCTTC.

This clone came up a few times. This chain links TRBV7-9 with TRBJ1-6; 7 bases are a match to TRBD1. Trimming removed 2 bases from V and 7 bases from J; junction bases left unmatched: 2. CDR1 and CDR2 (germline): SEHNR, FQNEAQ (reference sequence). The CDR3 covers 14 residues. The CDR3 is CASSLRQGNSPLHF. The CDR3 nucleotides read TGTGCCAGCAGCTTAAGACAGGGAAATTCACCCCTCCACTTT.

The chain employs TRBV9 and TRBJ2-7; 8 bases line up with TRBD2. The germline V gene has CDR1 SGDLS and CDR2 YYNGEE. This CDR3 region has 16 residues. J was trimmed by 6 bases and V by 5 bases; bases with no gene match: 16. For the CDR3, the DNA is TGTGCCAGCAGTAAGATGGCGGGACTAGGAGGAGGCGAGCAGTACTTC. Translated: CASSKMAGLGGGEQYF. Together with reference TRBV9 and TRBJ2-7, the CDR3 gives the full variable domain: DSGVTQTPKHLITATGQRVTLRCSPRSGDLSVYWYQQSLDQGLQFLIQYYNGEERAKGNILERFSAQQFPDLHSELNLSSLELGDSALYFCASSKMAGLGGGEQYFGPGTRLTVT.

The chain recombines TRBV7-3 with TRBJ2-6, with D perhaps TRBD2 (5 bases). Germline V gene lookup returns CDR1 SGHTA and CDR2 FQGTGA. The CDR3 spans 16 residues. Trimming left V 0 bases short and J 4 bases short, with 10 bases between. CDR3 amino acids: CASSLTRRQGANVLTF. In nucleotides, the CDR3 is TGTGCCAGCAGCTTAACGAGGAGGCAGGGGGCCAACGTCCTGACTTTC.

This chain uses TRBV9 with TRBJ2-2, with 7 bases matching TRBD2. CDR3 length equals 15 residues. Germline CDR1 reads SGDLS; CDR2 reads YYNGEE. The V segment lost 3 bases and the J segment 1 base; nucleotides outside the gene matches: 3. CDR3 DNA: TGTGCCAGCAGCGGGGACTATCAGAACACCGGGGAGCTGTTTTTT. Amino acids: CASSGDYQNTGELFF.

This sequence joins TRBV6-5 and TRBJ1-1; maybe TRBD1 (6 bases). The CDR3 is 14 residues long. In germline, CDR1 is MNHEY, CDR2 SVGAGI. The V and J ends lost 6 bases and 6 bases respectively, with 17 bases between them. As DNA, the CDR3 is TGTGCCAGCAGCAGTCCACAGGGAAGAGCTGAAGCTTTCTTT. Protein: CASSSPQGRAEAFF.

V is TRBV7-2 and J is TRBJ2-7; no reliable D call. Germline-derived CDR1 and CDR2 are SGHTA and FQGNSA. Trimming took off 3 bases at V and 1 base at J, with 13 bases between the two ends. This CDR3 has 15 amino acids. The CDR3 here is CASSFYSPGSYEQYF. Here the CDR3 DNA reads TGTGCCAGCAGCTTTTATAGTCCAGGTTCCTACGAGCAGTACTTC.

CDR3 nucleotides: TGTGCCAGCAGCTTAGATTTTGGGCAGGGGGCACCTCAGCCCCAGCATTTT. It is translated as CASSLDFGQGAPQPQHF. V is TRBV7-9 and J is TRBJ1-5; 8 bases map to TRBD1. The ends lost 1 base at V and 6 bases at J; junction bases unmatched: 11. CDR1 is SEHNR and CDR2 is FQNEAQ in the germline V gene (reference sequence). The length of the CDR3 is 17 residues.

The rearrangement uses TRBV30 and TRBJ2-3, with D possibly TRBD2 on 5 matching bases. CDR1 and CDR2 (germline): GTSNPN, SVGIG (reference sequence). Trimming stripped 0 bases from V and 10 bases from J, with 14 bases between. This CDR3 is built from 13 residues. In DNA, the CDR3 is TGTGCCTGGAGTGTACTTTCCCTCGGGGCGCAGTATTTT. It is translated as CAWSVLSLGAQYF.

This clone was observed a single time. The V and J genes are TRBV19 and TRBJ2-5; 7 nucleotides agree with TRBD2. The CDR3 totals 13 residues. Trimming removed 5 bases from V and 3 bases from J; junction bases left unmatched: 3. Looked up from germline, CDR1 is LNHDA and CDR2 is SQIVND (reference sequence). CDR3 region: CASSSTSKETQYF. CDR3 DNA sequence: TGTGCCAGTAGTTCGACTAGCAAAGAGACCCAGTACTTC.

The chain employs TRBV12-3 or TRBV12-4 and TRBJ1-6; D might be TRBD1 (6 bases). The CDR3 is 12 residues long. Deletions cut 7 bases from V and 7 bases from J, with 8 bases between. Here the CDR3 reads CASTRGNSPLHF. The DNA for the CDR3 is TGTGCCAGCACCAGGGGAAATTCACCCCTCCACTTT.

V gene TRBV2 combines with J gene TRBJ1-1; D gene uncertain. This CDR3 has 13 residues. Between the trimmed V and J ends, which lost 6 bases and 3 bases, there was a span of 11 bases. CDR1 is SNHLY, CDR2 FYNNEI, per germline. CDR3: CASSPRRDTEAFF. The CDR3 region has the DNA TGTGCCAGCAGCCCCCGGAGGGACACTGAAGCTTTCTTT.